This entry describes one TCR beta chain. With random hexamers, reverse transcription was performed on about 0.5 to 1 ug of RNA. TCR beta CDR3 was amplified by immunoSEQ covering 54 Vbeta and 13 Jbeta. One entry per CDR3 protein results from TCRdb running MiXCR on the immunoSEQ multiplex PCR reads. The repertoire holds some 110,000 distinct CDR3 sequences, with about 92% as singletons. TCR beta sequencing covered blood CD8+ and CD4+ T cells. Negative isolation was used for CD8+ and CD4+ T cells and FACS enrichment for TEMRA cells. These data originate in a study of CD8 T cells in Susac syndrome. The CDR3 covers 16 residues. V was clipped by 0 bases and J by 1 base, with 10 bases between them. Germline values: CDR1 LNHNV, CDR2 YYDKDF (reference sequence).

The receptor was derived from a human donor with multiple sclerosis. Sequencing was done on a sample of CD8+ T cells from PBMCs. The rearrangement joins TRBV15 to TRBJ1-5; TRBD1 might be the D (6 bases). The DNA of the CDR3 is TGTGCCACCAGCAGAGATCAGGGGAGAAGCAATCAGCCCCAGCATTTT. It encodes CATSRDQGRSNQPQHF.